This T cell receptor (beta chain) was sequenced for a study of cytomegalovirus exposure and HLA in healthy donors. For the study at large: The 120 or so validation repertoires used a platform that matched the one used for the 550 to 800 first-cohort repertoires, as a later analysis reported.

The data were produced by immunoSEQ multiplex PCR, yet TCRdb's version contains in-frame clones alone and is incomplete. The table shows 200,000 to 250,000 clones, with roughly 83% occurring only once. This clone was counted only a few times. This clonotype was obtained from a woman under 40 in good health and CMV-seropositive. The sequenced sample was PBMCs.

CDR3 sequence (DNA): TGCGCCAGCAGCTTGTACGAGCAGTACTTC. Translated: CASSLYEQYF. The rearrangement links TRBV5-1 to TRBJ2-7; D gene unclear. Germline V gives CDR1 SGHRS, CDR2 YFSETQ. The CDR3 loop spans 10 amino acids. Trimming pared 1 base from V and 4 bases from J, leaving 0 bases between.